A single sample gave rise to the 6 T cell receptor beta chains below, sequenced in a study of beta chain features in type 1 diabetes. The study, taken as a whole, reports: People with Type 1 diabetes carried modestly yet significantly shorter TCRB CDR3s in all four CD4+ subsets.

What was sequenced were expressed TCRB transcripts, since all of the isolated RNA had been reverse transcribed. Sequenced by immunoSEQ multiplex PCR; TCRdb stores in-frame clones only, minus some. This table holds 250,000 to 350,000 clones, 14% found once. Antigens of these TCRs are unknown. The sequenced material came from naive CD4+ T cells from blood. The source is a young man with type 1 diabetes.

This chain joins TRBV18 and TRBJ2-3; 8 positions agree with TRBD2. V shed 2 bases, J shed 6 bases, and the junction held 4 bases outside the gene matches. The germline CDR1 and CDR2 sequences are KGHSH and LQKENI. CDR3 length: 14 amino acids. Written as DNA, the CDR3 is TGTGCCAGCTCACCAAGCGGGAGTGGGGATACGCAGTATTTT. This translates into CASSPSGSGDTQYF.

The V call is TRBV29-1, the J call TRBJ1-5; D call uncertain. Germline V lookup: CDR1 SQVTM, CDR2 ANQGSEA. V was clipped by 3 bases and J by 4 bases, with 10 bases between them. The CDR3 is made up of 13 amino acids. The CDR3 loop reads CSVEEGMNQPQHF. The CDR3 DNA reads as TGCAGCGTTGAGGAGGGCATGAATCAGCCCCAGCATTTT. The full variable domain, its missing parts supplied by reference TRBV29-1 and TRBJ1-5, is SAVISQKPSRDICQRGTSLTIQCQVDSQVTMMFWYRQQPGQSLTLIATANQGSEATYESGFVIDKFPISRPNLTFSTLTVSNMSPEDSSIYLCSVEEGMNQPQHFGDGTRLSIL.

The rearrangement uses TRBV28 and TRBJ1-5, with D maybe TRBD1 (6 bases). This CDR3 has 17 amino acids. Trimming pared 5 bases from V and 1 base from J, leaving 18 bases between. CDR1 and CDR2 (germline): MDHEN, SYDVKM. The CDR3, as DNA: TGTGCCAGCAGTCCACACCTCAGCAGGGGAAGCAATCAGCCCCAGCATTTT. Encoded protein: CASSPHLSRGSNQPQHF. The whole variable domain, remainder taken from reference TRBV28 and TRBJ1-5, is DVKVTQSSRYLVKRTGEKVFLECVQDMDHENMFWYRQDPGLGLRLIYFSYDVKMKEKGDIPEGYSVSREKKERFSLILESASTNQTSMYLCASSPHLSRGSNQPQHFGDGTRLSIL.

This clone was seen more than once but under ten times. The gene calls are TRBV5-4 and TRBJ1-2, with 7 bases lining up with TRBD1. The trim removed 1 base at V and 3 bases at J, leaving 6 bases unmatched. The germline CDR1 and CDR2 sequences are SGHNT and YYREEE (reference sequence). CDR3 length: 15 residues. CDR3 bases: TGTGCCAGCAGCTTGTTCAGGGGGGCTGACTATGGCTACACCTTC. Translation: CASSLFRGADYGYTF.

This clone occurred a few times. V and J are TRBV7-9 and TRBJ1-1, with a tentative D call TRBD1 (6 bases). This CDR3 region has 13 residues. Looked up from germline, CDR1 is SEHNR and CDR2 is FQNEAQ (reference sequence). V was pared by 5 bases and J by 9 bases, with 16 bases between. CDR3 in DNA: TGTGCCAGCAGCCCACAGGGAAAGGAGAAAGCTTTCTTT. Its protein product is CASSPQGKEKAFF.

This clone was counted a few times. This chain connects TRBV2 to TRBJ2-1; 9 bases are a match to TRBD2. Per germline, CDR1 SNHLY and CDR2 FYNNEI. CDR3 length: 13 residues. After removal of 6 bases from V and 8 bases from J, the junction contained 5 bases not matched to a gene. The CDR3 loop is CASRASGTDEQFF. The CDR3 DNA reads as TGTGCCAGCAGGGCTAGCGGGACCGATGAGCAGTTCTTC.